The clone carrying this TCR beta chain showed up just once. Treatment here: about 20 received Ad26.COV2.S at low or high dose, single or two shots; about 5 received placebo; per-sample allocation not given. After the first vaccine or placebo injection, samples were drawn on day 63. This specimen comes from a study of Ad26.COV2.S vaccination and SARS-CoV-2 variants. Between the trimmed V and J ends, which lost 2 bases and 6 bases, there was a span of 13 bases. The CDR3 has 14 residues. Germline CDR1 and CDR2: SGHRS and YFSETQ. Some clones are missing from TCRdb's copy, which holds only in-frame ones; the method was immunoSEQ multiplex PCR. The table has about 350,000 clones, roughly 89% seen once.

The sequence was collected from a person between 18 and 60 years old who received the Ad26.COV2.S COVID-19 vaccine or a placebo. The material was peripheral blood, obtained in a trial of Ad26.COV2.S vaccine versus placebo. The chain joins TRBV5-1 to TRBJ2-3; tentatively, D is TRBD2 (5 bases). Here the CDR3 reads CASSLLVASDTQYF. In DNA, the CDR3 is TGCGCCAGCAGCTTATTGGTAGCGTCGGATACGCAGTATTTT.